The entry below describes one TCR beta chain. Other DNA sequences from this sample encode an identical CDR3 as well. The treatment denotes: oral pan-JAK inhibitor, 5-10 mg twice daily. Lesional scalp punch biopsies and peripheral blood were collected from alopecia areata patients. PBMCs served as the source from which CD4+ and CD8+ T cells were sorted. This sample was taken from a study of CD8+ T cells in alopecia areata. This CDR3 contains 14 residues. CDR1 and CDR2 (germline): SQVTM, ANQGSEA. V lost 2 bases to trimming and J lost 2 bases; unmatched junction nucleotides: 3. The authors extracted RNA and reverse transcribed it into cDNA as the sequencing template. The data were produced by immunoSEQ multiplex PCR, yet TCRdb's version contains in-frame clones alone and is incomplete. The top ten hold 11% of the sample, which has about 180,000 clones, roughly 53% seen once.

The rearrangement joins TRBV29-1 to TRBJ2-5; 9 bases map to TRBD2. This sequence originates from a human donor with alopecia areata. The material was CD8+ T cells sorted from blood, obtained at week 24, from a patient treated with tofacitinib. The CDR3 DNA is TGCAGCGTTGAATTAGCGGGGGTACAAGAGACCCAGTACTTC. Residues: CSVELAGVQETQYF.